Here is one T cell receptor beta chain with its context. Antigen specificity is unknown. The data were taken from a study of a mutant IDH1 vaccine in newly diagnosed glioma. Study-wide background: Vaccines began 4-6 weeks after radiotherapy alone, or with temozolomide cycles.

The table came from immunoSEQ multiplex PCR; TCRdb's copy has only in-frame clones and leaves some out. The table includes approximately 25,000 clones, 82% detected once. Time point here: week 47, end of study. The study gave 300 ug of mutant IDH1 20-mer peptide per vaccine dose, with topical imiquimod. In germline, CDR1 is SGHKS, CDR2 YYEKEE (reference sequence). V lost 0 bases and J lost 5, with 29 bases in between. CDR3 length equals 20 residues. This chain joins TRBV5-5 and TRBJ1-1, with TRBD1 as a possible D gene (5 bases). This TCR was recovered from a man aged 35 to 55 with glioma. Some clones in this sample may be carry-over from other donors' samples. This specimen was PBMCs, taken from a glioma patient whose treatment included an IDH1 peptide vaccine. The CDR3, as DNA: TGTGCCAGCAGCTTGGACACCTACTCCCTCCGTAGGGGCGGAAGGACTGAAGCTTTCTTT. This codes for CASSLDTYSLRRGGRTEAFF.